This passage covers 25 T cell receptor beta chains from one sample sequenced in a study of response to subunit inactivated influenza vaccine (dated by TCRdb to 2016 to 2018). The library relied on RT-PCR. Sequencer: Illumina HiSeq 2500. TCRdb reran the public reads through fastp at Q25 and MiXCR, keeping productive beta chains. Rows with one shared CDR3 protein collapse into an entry with the most common genes and DNA. This sample gives approximately 300,000 distinct CDR3 sequences in total; roughly 20% of them show up just once. 10% of the sample goes to the ten largest clones. The sample here was PBMCs from blood, taken less than 22 months after vaccination. Receptor source: a man aged 50-75 years who received an inactivated influenza vaccine. Donor details come from another sample of the same person, matched by shared clones.

In its sample, this clonotype was seen a few times. The V call is TRBV29-1, the J call TRBJ1-1, with 8 bases identical to TRBD1. The CDR3 is 13 amino acids. Germline CDR1 is SQVTM and CDR2 is ANQGSEA. V lost 7 bases, J lost 5 bases, and 9 bases stayed unmatched. CDR3 loop: CSGTTGARTEAFF. CDR3 bases: TGCAGCGGAACGACAGGGGCGCGGACTGAAGCTTTCTTT.

This clonotype was seen a handful of times. This chain links TRBV2 with TRBJ1-2; 7 bases fit TRBD1. In germline, CDR1 is SNHLY, CDR2 FYNNEI. After removal of 6 bases from V and 8 bases from J, the junction contained 12 bases not matched to a gene. This CDR3 is 14 amino acids long. The CDR3 DNA sequence: TGTGCCAGCAGCAAAGACAGGGTAGGCGGAGGCTACACCTTC. Translation gives CASSKDRVGGGYTF.

The gene calls are TRBV7-2 and TRBJ2-7; the D is unclear. CDR3 length equals 15 residues. Germline V gene sequence: CDR1 SGHTA, CDR2 FQGNSA. The V end lost 5 bases, the J end lost 6 bases, and 20 bases lay between the germline ends. CDR3 residues: CASSRMAGSWGEQYF. CDR3 bases: TGTGCCAGCAGCCGGATGGCAGGTAGTTGGGGCGAGCAGTACTTC.

This clonotype was observed at least ten times. The chain uses TRBV7-9 and TRBJ2-1; possibly TRBD1 for D (7 bases). The CDR3 covers 16 residues. With 1 base removed from V and 5 bases from J, the gap between germline ends came to 15 bases. The germline V gene encodes CDR1 SEHNR and CDR2 FQNEAQ (reference sequence). The DNA for the CDR3 is TGTGCCAGCAGCTTAGGTGCAGGGGGAGGCGACAATGAGCAGTTCTTC. As protein: CASSLGAGGGDNEQFF.

V is TRBV29-1 and J is TRBJ2-7; tentative D call: TRBD1 (6 bases). Germline V gives CDR1 SQVTM, CDR2 ANQGSEA. The ends were cut back, 5 bases at V and 5 bases at J, with 16 bases in the middle. The CDR3 totals 13 residues. The CDR3 region is CSVQMQGIDEQYF. Here the CDR3 DNA reads TGCAGCGTTCAGATGCAGGGGATCGACGAGCAGTACTTC.

The chain joins TRBV19 to TRBJ2-6; TRBD1 matches 7 bases. Germline CDR1 and CDR2: LNHDA and SQIVND (reference sequence). The CDR3 has 15 amino acids. The J segment lost 2 bases and the V segment lost 6 bases, leaving 4 bases of the junction unmatched. This CDR3 reads CASRETGAGANVLTF. The CDR3 DNA follows: TGTGCCAGTAGGGAAACAGGGGCTGGGGCCAACGTCCTGACTTTC. Looking up the rest from reference TRBV19 and TRBJ2-6 gives the full variable domain: DGGITQSPKYLFRKEGQNVTLSCEQNLNHDAMYWYRQDPGQGLRLIYYSQIVNDFQKGDIAEGYSVSREKKESFPLTVTSAQKNPTAFYLCASRETGAGANVLTFGAGSRLTVL.

Only a few counts were recorded for this clonotype. V gene TRBV29-1 combines with J gene TRBJ2-6; D is undetermined. This CDR3 has 17 amino acids. V lost 0 bases to trimming and J lost 2 bases, with 14 bases between them. Looked up from germline, CDR1 is SQVTM and CDR2 is ANQGSEA. The CDR3 protein is CSVEDLGRGAGANVLTF. The CDR3 DNA sequence: TGCAGCGTTGAAGATCTGGGCAGAGGAGCTGGGGCCAACGTCCTGACTTTC.

The CDR3 protein is CASSESLPYEQYF. The CDR3 DNA reads as TGTGCCAGCAGCGAAAGTCTTCCCTACGAGCAGTACTTC. The rearrangement links TRBV7-2 to TRBJ2-7; no clear D. The CDR3 runs 13 residues. Looked up from germline, CDR1 is SGHTA and CDR2 is FQGNSA. V shed 5 bases and J shed 2 bases, with 10 bases lying between them.

The V call is TRBV24-1, the J call TRBJ1-2; the D is unclear. Germline CDR1 reads KGHDR; CDR2 reads SFDVKD. V was trimmed by 10 bases and J by 3 bases, leaving 17 bases between them. The CDR3 length is 14 residues. The CDR3 spells CATEDPRRDYGYTF. CDR3 coding DNA: TGTGCCACGGAAGATCCTCGCCGCGACTATGGCTACACCTTC.

The chain links TRBV20-1 to TRBJ2-1; 9 nucleotides line up with TRBD2. The CDR3 spans 13 residues. Losses at the gene ends were 4 bases for V and 3 bases for J; bases not matched to a gene: 1. Per the germline V gene, CDR1 is DFQATT and CDR2 is SNEGSKA (reference sequence). CDR3 sequence reads: CSAIAGVYNEQFF. CDR3 DNA sequence: TGCAGTGCTATAGCGGGGGTCTACAATGAGCAGTTCTTC.

In this sample, this clonotype turned up many times. This chain links TRBV7-2 with TRBJ1-5; the match to TRBD1 covers 7 bases. The CDR3 is 13 amino acids. J was trimmed by 7 bases and V by 6 bases; bases with no gene match: 6. Germline V gene data show CDR1 as SGHTA and CDR2 as FQGNSA. CDR3: CASSRQGGQPQHF. The CDR3 region has the DNA TGTGCCAGCAGTCGACAGGGTGGACAGCCCCAGCATTTT.

At least ten counts were recorded for this clonotype. The V and J genes are TRBV4-1 and TRBJ1-1; D gene uncertain. Germline V gene lookup returns CDR1 MGHRA and CDR2 YSYEKL. This CDR3 region has 14 residues. Deletions cut 1 base from V and 3 bases from J, with 9 bases between. For the CDR3, the DNA is TGCGCCAGCAGCCAAGGGTTTGCAGACACTGAAGCTTTCTTT. Translating gives CASSQGFADTEAFF.

This clonotype was observed a handful of times. The chain carries TRBV18 and TRBJ1-5, with 7 bases that match TRBD1. V lost 6 bases, J lost 4 bases, and 9 bases stayed unmatched. Germline CDR1 reads KGHSH; CDR2 reads LQKENI. This CDR3 spans 15 amino acids. CDR3 region: CASSPGTDQNQPQHF. In DNA, the CDR3 is TGTGCCAGCTCCCCTGGGACAGATCAAAATCAGCCCCAGCATTTT.

The rearrangement joins TRBV4-1 to TRBJ2-5; no definite D call. Trimming left V 1 base short and J 2 bases short, with 8 bases between. The germline gives CDR1 MGHRA, CDR2 YSYEKL. The CDR3 loop spans 14 amino acids. CDR3 amino acids: CASSQVVLQETQYF. The CDR3 coding sequence is TGCGCCAGCAGCCAAGTAGTACTACAAGAGACCCAGTACTTC.

Of note for this clonotype: The CDR3 does not close with the conserved phenylalanine or tryptophan, likely indicating a read error. CDR3 in DNA: TGTGCCAGCAGCTTCGCCACGCTCTATGGCTACACCTAC. The encoded protein is CASSFATLYGYTY. V and J are TRBV11-2 and TRBJ1-2; no definite D call. The CDR3 length is 13 residues. Germline V lookup: CDR1 SGHAT, CDR2 FQNNGV. V lost 3 bases, J lost 4 bases, and 9 bases lay in between.

This clonotype was seen more than once but under ten times. The V call is TRBV20-1, the J call TRBJ2-3; D is perhaps TRBD1 (5 bases). The V gene's germline CDR1 is DFQATT and CDR2 SNEGSKA (reference sequence). CDR3 size: 10 residues. The V end was cut by 8 bases, the J end by 9 bases, with 12 bases between. The DNA for the CDR3 is TGCAGTTCACAGGTCCTAACGCAGTATTTT. Translated, it gives CSSQVLTQYF.

This chain uses TRBV2 with TRBJ2-7, with no clear D. CDR1 is SNHLY and CDR2 is FYNNEI in the germline V gene. This CDR3 contains 11 residues. Trimming left V 2 bases short and J 4 bases short, with 3 bases between. The CDR3 bases are TGTGCCAGCAGTGAACCTTACGAGCAGTACTTC. Protein sequence: CASSEPYEQYF.

V is TRBV5-4 and J is TRBJ1-1; D is perhaps TRBD1 (5 bases). The CDR3 spans 15 residues. CDR1 is SGHNT and CDR2 is YYREEE in the germline V gene (reference sequence). Trimming cost V 4 bases and J 4 bases, with 17 bases left between them. CDR3 region: CASSPPQTVVTEAFF. The CDR3 coding sequence is TGTGCCAGCAGCCCCCCCCAGACAGTGGTCACTGAAGCTTTCTTT.

This clonotype turned up a few times. The chain employs TRBV4-1 and TRBJ1-6, with D possibly TRBD1 on 6 matching bases. CDR1 and CDR2 from the germline V gene are MGHRA and YSYEKL. V was shortened by 3 bases and J by 6 bases, with 9 bases between the two germline ends. The CDR3 contains 14 residues. The CDR3 sequence is CASSQWTANSPLHF. DNA for the CDR3: TGCGCCAGCAGCCAGTGGACAGCTAATTCACCCCTCCACTTT.

The chain has TRBV5-5 and TRBJ2-3; D may be TRBD1 (6 bases). Trimming removed 1 base from V and 4 bases from J, with 19 bases in between. Germline V lookup: CDR1 SGHKS, CDR2 YYEKEE (reference sequence). CDR3 length equals 17 residues. CDR3 bases: TGTGCCAGCAGCTTGACAGGAACAGGGTCTCGGGCAGATACGCAGTATTTT. It specifies CASSLTGTGSRADTQYF.

This chain links TRBV5-6 with TRBJ1-3; D ambiguous. The CDR3 contains 16 residues. Germline values: CDR1 SGHDT, CDR2 YYEEEE. The V end was cut by 1 base, the J end by 0 bases, with 11 bases between. CDR3 nucleotides: TGTGCCAGCAGCTTGAACCCCAGCTTCTCTGGAAACACCATATATTTT. Amino acids: CASSLNPSFSGNTIYF.

V gene TRBV4-2 combines with J gene TRBJ2-2; D uncertain. The germline V gene has CDR1 LGHNA and CDR2 YNFKEQ. The CDR3 extends over 16 amino acids. The germline V and J ends were trimmed by 1 base and 0 bases, with 9 bases remaining between them. The CDR3 protein is CASSQVHRANTGELFF. The CDR3 DNA is TGTGCCAGCAGCCAAGTACATCGGGCGAACACCGGGGAGCTGTTTTTT.

The sample holds many counts of this clonotype. This chain links TRBV9 with TRBJ1-5; D gene ambiguous. The CDR3 runs 15 residues. V was trimmed by 0 bases and J by 6 bases, leaving 13 bases between them. The germline V gene encodes CDR1 SGDLS and CDR2 YYNGEE. The CDR3 sequence: CASSVDGGQGQPQHF. The CDR3 bases are TGTGCCAGCAGCGTAGATGGAGGGCAAGGTCAGCCCCAGCATTTT.

The CDR3 sequence: CASSFARQGPNNEQFF. CDR3 sequence (DNA): TGTGCCAGCAGTTTTGCAAGACAGGGGCCAAACAATGAGCAGTTCTTC. This rearrangement joins TRBV28 to TRBJ2-1; 8 positions agree with TRBD1. Trimming at V came to 3 bases and at J to 5 bases, leaving 9 bases not matched to a gene. Germline V CDR1 and CDR2: MDHEN, SYDVKM. CDR3 length: 16 residues. Full variable domain (outside the CDR3, taken from reference TRBV28 and TRBJ2-1): DVKVTQSSRYLVKRTGEKVFLECVQDMDHENMFWYRQDPGLGLRLIYFSYDVKMKEKGDIPEGYSVSREKKERFSLILESASTNQTSMYLCASSFARQGPNNEQFFGPGTRLTVL.

This clonotype came up a few times. J is TRBJ1-1 and V is TRBV5-1, with 7 positions matching TRBD1. Germline V gene sequence: CDR1 SGHRS, CDR2 YFSETQ. J gave up 4 bases and V 1 base, and 4 bases lay outside the gene matches. The CDR3 sequence is 14 residues long. The CDR3 loop reads CASSLPTGSTEAFF. DNA for the CDR3: TGCGCCAGCAGCTTGCCGACAGGGAGCACTGAAGCTTTCTTT.